Below, one T cell receptor beta chain is given with its context. Its antigen is still unknown. Sorting based on CD45RO/CCR7/CD25/CD127/CD95/CD27 separated CD4+ naive, central memory, regulatory and stem cell-like memory cells. Purity exceeding 95% was reached by all sorted populations. This sample is part of a study of beta chain features in type 1 diabetes. On the study more broadly: Patients did not differ from healthy donors in age, gender or cell yield.

What was sequenced were expressed TCRB transcripts, since all of the isolated RNA had been reverse transcribed. Assay used: immunoSEQ multiplex PCR; TCRdb lists only in-frame clones, some missing. The data show 600,000 or so clones, more than 12% seen once. Study-level findings and limits: VDJ junctions from type 1 diabetes patients carried fewer insertions and larger deletions. A moderate, significant TCRB CDR3 shortening appeared in type 1 diabetes across four CD4+ subsets.

This CDR3 is built from 15 residues. Germline CDR1 and CDR2: LGHNA and YNFKEQ. Trimming removed 0 bases from V and 4 bases from J, with 12 bases in between. V and J are TRBV4-2 and TRBJ1-2; D ambiguous. Material for sequencing was naive CD4+ T cells from blood. The clonotype comes from a man between 18 and 35 years old with type 1 diabetes. The CDR3 loop reads CASSQDLDAAYGYTF. The CDR3 DNA sequence: TGTGCCAGCAGCCAAGATCTGGACGCGGCCTATGGCTACACCTTC.